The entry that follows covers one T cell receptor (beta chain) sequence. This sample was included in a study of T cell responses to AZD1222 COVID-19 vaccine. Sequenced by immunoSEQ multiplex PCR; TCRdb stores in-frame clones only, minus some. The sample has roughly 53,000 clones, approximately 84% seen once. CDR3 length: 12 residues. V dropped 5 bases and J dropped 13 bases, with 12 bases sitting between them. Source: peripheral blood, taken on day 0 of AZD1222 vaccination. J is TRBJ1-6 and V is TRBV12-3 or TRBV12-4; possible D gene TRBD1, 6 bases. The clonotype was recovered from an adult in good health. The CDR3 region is CASSPQGSPLHF. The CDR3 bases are TGTGCCAGCAGTCCACAGGGATCTCCCCTCCACTTT.